One and the same sample provided the 26 T cell receptor beta chains below, sequenced in a study of cytomegalovirus exposure and HLA in healthy donors. This PCR relied on a set of 60 Vbeta primers and 13 Jbeta primers. The protocol was immunoSEQ multiplex PCR, while the TCRdb copy is restricted to in-frame clones and leaves out a portion. Among around 65,000 clones, 70% to 80% were seen once, and the ten largest hold 2.5% to 3.5%. The sequenced sample consisted of PBMCs. These receptors came from a girl aged 5 to 17 in good health and CMV-seropositive.

This clone was found a few times. This chain uses TRBV10-3 with TRBJ1-4, with D possibly TRBD1 on 6 matching bases. The CDR3 is made up of 13 amino acids. With 6 bases removed from V and 5 bases from J, the gap between germline ends came to 10 bases. CDR1 and CDR2 (germline): ENHRY, SYGVKD. CDR3 coding DNA: TGTGCCATCAGCCGGGACACCAATGAAAAACTGTTTTTT. Protein product: CAISRDTNEKLFF.

The chain joins TRBV19 to TRBJ1-5; D unclear. The CDR3 has 13 amino acids. Trimming removed 6 bases at V and 5 bases at J, with 11 bases between. CDR1 LNHDA and CDR2 SQIVND come from the germline V gene (reference sequence). The CDR3 sequence is CASSTDGYQPQHF. The CDR3, as DNA: TGTGCCAGTAGCACAGACGGATATCAGCCCCAGCATTTT.

As for this clone: The junction and the germline gene differ at one end; a read error may be behind it. The chain employs TRBV15 and TRBJ2-7; D is perhaps TRBD2 (5 bases). CDR3 length: 13 residues. Germline V CDR1 and CDR2: LNHNV, YYDKDF (reference sequence). The CDR3 sequence is CATSRGGEGNKNF. The CDR3 bases are TGTGCCACCAGCAGAGGCGGCGAGGGAAACAAAAACTTC.

The V and J genes are TRBV14 and TRBJ2-6; D ambiguous. Germline lookup yields CDR1 SGHDN and CDR2 FVKESK. The CDR3 covers 15 residues. V dropped 4 bases and J dropped 1 base, with 8 bases sitting between them. CDR3 sequence reads: CASSPQVSGANVLTF. The CDR3 region has the DNA TGTGCCAGCAGCCCCCAGGTGTCTGGGGCCAACGTCCTGACTTTC. The full variable domain, rest sourced from reference TRBV14 and TRBJ2-6, is EAGVTQFPSHSVIEKGQTVTLRCDPISGHDNLYWYRRVMGKEIKFLLHFVKESKQDESGMPNNRFLAERTGGTYSTLKVQPAELEDSGVYFCASSPQVSGANVLTFGAGSRLTVL.

Points on this clone: A junction boundary mismatches the germline segment, possibly from a read error. The chain has TRBV28 and TRBJ2-7, with 9 bases aligning to TRBD2. The CDR3 spans 11 residues. The germline gives CDR1 MDHEN, CDR2 SYDVKM. CDR3 amino acids: CASSSGLAHNF. The DNA for the CDR3 is TGTGCCAGCAGTTCGGGACTAGCCCATAACTTC.

V usage is TRBV27 and J usage is TRBJ2-7; no clear D. Germline CDR1 is MNHEY and CDR2 is SMNVEV (reference sequence). V was clipped by 2 bases and J by 2 bases, with 7 bases between them. There are 13 residues in the CDR3. The CDR3: CASSLGRTYEQYF. The CDR3 DNA reads as TGTGCCAGCAGTTTAGGCAGGACCTACGAGCAGTACTTC.

The chain carries TRBV5-1 and TRBJ2-7; 8 bases line up with TRBD2. V was clipped by 4 bases and J by 2 bases; unmatched bases: 5. Germline CDR1 reads SGHRS; CDR2 reads YFSETQ. This CDR3 is built from 14 residues. The CDR3 loop is CASSGGGRAYEQYF. The CDR3 DNA reads as TGCGCCAGCAGCGGCGGGGGGCGCGCCTACGAGCAGTACTTC.

This clone was counted a few times. The V call is TRBV29-1, the J call TRBJ2-1; TRBD1 aligns across 7 bases. This CDR3 region has 13 residues. The trim removed 4 bases at V and 7 bases at J, leaving 7 bases unmatched. Germline CDR1 is SQVTM and CDR2 is ANQGSEA. DNA for the CDR3: TGCAGCGTTGCTACCGGGACAGAAAATGAGCAGTTCTTC. The encoded protein is CSVATGTENEQFF.

The chain uses TRBV27 and TRBJ2-7; 11 bases agree with TRBD2. Germline assignment: CDR1 MNHEY and CDR2 SMNVEV (reference sequence). CDR3 length: 15 amino acids. J was trimmed by 3 bases and V by 3 bases; bases with no gene match: 4. In nucleotides, the CDR3 is TGTGCCAGCAGTTTCGGGACTAGCGGTTTCTACGAGCAGTACTTC. It specifies CASSFGTSGFYEQYF.

The chain uses TRBV5-6 and TRBJ1-2; 7 bases line up with TRBD1. The germline CDR1 and CDR2 sequences are SGHDT and YYEEEE. The CDR3 sequence is 13 residues long. Trimming took 6 bases from V and 5 from J; bases not matched to a gene: 7. The CDR3 region has the DNA TGTGCCAGCACCGTCGACAGGGAGTATGGCTACACCTTC. Amino acid sequence: CASTVDREYGYTF.

The chain employs TRBV10-3 and TRBJ1-5; D not resolved. V lost 0 bases, J lost 0 bases, and 6 bases lay in between. CDR1 is ENHRY and CDR2 is SYGVKD in the germline V gene. The CDR3 runs 15 residues. The CDR3 nucleotides are TGTGCCATCAGTGAGTCCACCTATAGCAATCAGCCCCAGCATTTT. It specifies CAISESTYSNQPQHF.

The rearrangement joins TRBV6-1 to TRBJ1-5; D gene ambiguous. V lost 4 bases, J lost 1 base, and 8 bases lay in between. CDR3 length equals 14 residues. CDR1 and CDR2 from the germline V gene are MNHNS and SASEGT. The DNA for the CDR3 is TGTGCCAGCAGTGGACGGGTAAGCAATCAGCCCCAGCATTTT. It yields the protein CASSGRVSNQPQHF.

The rearrangement uses TRBV28 and TRBJ1-2, with D possibly TRBD1 on 5 matching bases. The CDR3 runs to 13 residues. V gave up 4 bases and J gave up 3 bases, with 9 bases separating them. The V gene's germline CDR1 is MDHEN and CDR2 SYDVKM. This chain's CDR3 is CASSSGSHYGYTF. DNA of the CDR3: TGTGCCAGCAGTTCAGGGTCTCACTATGGCTACACCTTC.

V usage is TRBV7-9 and J usage is TRBJ2-7, with TRBD1 matching 7 bases. The length of the CDR3 is 14 residues. Germline trimming cut 1 base from V and 6 bases from J; bases unmatched to any gene: 6. Germline CDR1 is SEHNR and CDR2 is FQNEAQ (reference sequence). CDR3 DNA: TGTGCCAGCAGCTTAGGAGTTGCAGGGGGCGAGCAGTACTTC. Translated, it gives CASSLGVAGGEQYF.

About this clone itself: A read error may be the cause here, since a much bigger clone is one base away. The chain has TRBV5-8 and TRBJ1-1; possibly TRBD1 for D (5 bases). The germline V and J ends were trimmed by 2 bases and 1 base, with 6 bases remaining between them. The germline gives CDR1 SGHTS, CDR2 YDEGEE. The CDR3 is 13 residues long. This chain's CDR3 is CASSFDRNTEAFF. The CDR3 DNA is TGTGCCAGCAGCTTTGACAGGAACACTGAAGCTTTCTTT.

There are a few counts of this clone. The rearrangement joins TRBV5-1 to TRBJ1-1; 11 bases map to TRBD1. From germline, CDR1 is SGHRS and CDR2 YFSETQ. The trim removed 4 bases at V and 4 bases at J, leaving 12 bases unmatched. This CDR3 has 17 residues. Here the CDR3 reads CASSPRTGGSWATEAFF. The CDR3 coding sequence is TGCGCCAGCAGCCCCAGGACAGGGGGCTCCTGGGCCACTGAAGCTTTCTTT.

The chain joins TRBV14 to TRBJ2-1, with 10 nucleotides matching TRBD2. Germline V gene data show CDR1 as SGHDN and CDR2 as FVKESK. The junction had 4 bases not matched to a gene; V was cut back by 4 bases and J by 4 bases. The length of the CDR3 is 15 residues. CDR3 nucleotides: TGTGCCAGCAGCCTACTAGCGGGAAGGTACAATGAGCAGTTCTTC. Residues: CASSLLAGRYNEQFF.

This clone has just one count. The chain recombines TRBV28 with TRBJ1-2, with TRBD1 identical over 8 bases. This CDR3 contains 14 residues. The germline V gene has CDR1 MDHEN and CDR2 SYDVKM. Trimming cost V 5 bases and J 6 bases; bases outside gene matches: 8. The CDR3 coding sequence is TGTGCCAGCAGTACCGCCGGACAGGGCCATGGCTACACCTTC. Its protein product is CASSTAGQGHGYTF.

The chain is built from TRBV4-3 and TRBJ2-1; 11 bases match TRBD2. The trim removed 1 base at V and 0 bases at J, leaving 5 bases unmatched. This CDR3 region has 18 residues. CDR1 is LGHNA, CDR2 YSLEER, per germline. In nucleotides, the CDR3 is TGCGCCAGCAGCCAAGGGCTAGCGGGAGGAATCTCCTACAATGAGCAGTTCTTC. Its translation: CASSQGLAGGISYNEQFF.

This chain connects TRBV2 to TRBJ1-4; D gene unclear. The CDR3 runs 12 residues. V lost 6 bases and J lost 5, with 7 bases in between. Germline V gene data show CDR1 as SNHLY and CDR2 as FYNNEI. The CDR3 region has the DNA TGTGCCAGCAGCCCATTCAATGAAAAACTGTTTTTT. It codes for CASSPFNEKLFF. Full variable domain (rest looked up from reference TRBV2 and TRBJ1-4): EPEVTQTPSHQVTQMGQEVILRCVPISNHLYFYWYRQILGQKVEFLVSFYNNEISEKSEIFDDQFSVERPDGSNFTLKIRSTKLEDSAMYFCASSPFNEKLFFGSGTQLSVL.

The V call is TRBV9, the J call TRBJ2-2, with 7 nucleotides matching TRBD2. The CDR3 sequence is 16 residues long. The V and J ends lost 1 base and 5 bases, in that order; junction bases with no gene match: 8. CDR1 is SGDLS, CDR2 YYNGEE, per germline. The CDR3 spells CASSVYTGGRTGELFF. CDR3 bases: TGTGCCAGCAGCGTATATACGGGAGGCCGAACCGGGGAGCTGTTTTTT.

The CDR3 region is CASSTNGTSGIDTQYF. The CDR3 region has the DNA TGTGCCAGCAGCACCAACGGGACTAGCGGGATAGATACGCAGTATTTT. The rearrangement links TRBV21-1 to TRBJ2-3; no DNA check was done on the table's D call, TRBD2. TRBV21-1 is a recognized pseudogene. This CDR3 has 16 amino acids.

The sample holds a few counts of this clone. The chain has TRBV5-4 and TRBJ1-1, with 8 bases fitting TRBD1. The CDR3 has 12 amino acids. Germline trimming cut 4 bases from V and 8 bases from J; bases unmatched to any gene: 4. Per germline, CDR1 SGHNT and CDR2 YYREEE (reference sequence). CDR3 nucleotides: TGTGCCAGCAGCCCCCGGGACAGGGAAGCTTTCTTT. Protein: CASSPRDREAFF.

Turning to this clone: This sample also contains other DNA sequences that code for the same CDR3. The rearrangement joins TRBV6-5 to TRBJ1-4, with no clear D. Germline CDR1 MNHEY, CDR2 SVGAGI. The CDR3 totals 15 residues. V lost 5 bases and J 0 bases, leaving 10 bases between the germline ends. CDR3 protein: CASSREGATNEKLFF. In DNA form, the CDR3 reads TGTGCCAGCAGTCGGGAGGGCGCAACTAATGAAAAACTGTTTTTT.

The chain joins TRBV7-2 to TRBJ1-1; D remains unclear. The germline V and J ends were trimmed by 3 bases and 2 bases, with 10 bases remaining between them. Looked up from germline, CDR1 is SGHTA and CDR2 is FQGNSA. The CDR3 has 14 residues. The CDR3 DNA follows: TGTGCCAGCAGCTTTGGTCGGAGTAACACTGAAGCTTTCTTT. Translated: CASSFGRSNTEAFF.

This rearrangement joins TRBV7-8 to TRBJ2-3; 10 positions agree with TRBD2. With 4 bases clipped from V and 2 bases from J, the junction kept 3 bases outside the gene matches. This CDR3 comprises 15 residues. Per germline, CDR1 SGHVS and CDR2 FQNEAQ. The CDR3 DNA is TGTGCCAGCAGCTCAGGACTAGCGGTCACAGATACGCAGTATTTT. Amino acids: CASSSGLAVTDTQYF.